This T cell receptor (beta chain) stems from a study of T cell responses to AZD1222 COVID-19 vaccine. Whole-study context: Pooled together were second doses at about 4 or about 12 weeks.

As to this clone: The antigen is not known.

Assay: immunoSEQ multiplex PCR; the TCRdb copy retains only in-frame clones and omits some. The sample holds more than 95,000 clones; 85% to 90% are singletons and the top ten take 28%. Findings and limits, study-wide: Unmutated regions of variants are reportedly targeted by nearly half of spike-specific TCRs. Dominant at 160-218 and 743-854, vaccine-associated CD4 TCRs also spanned spike.

The germline gives CDR1 KGHSH, CDR2 LQKENI. Trimming removed 4 bases from V and 3 bases from J, with 13 bases in between. The CDR3 runs 15 residues. The chain employs TRBV18 and TRBJ1-5; tentative D call: TRBD1 (6 bases). This sequence was found in an adult in good health. Here the sequenced sample was peripheral blood, taken on day 0 of AZD1222 vaccination. Here the CDR3 DNA reads TGTGCCAGCTCACAGGACAGTTATTCCAATCAGCCCCAGCATTTT. This sequence encodes CASSQDSYSNQPQHF.